Shown below are 24 T cell receptor beta chains from a single sample sequenced in a study of STAT3 mutations in large granular lymphocyte leukemia. The study's findings and limits: In T-cell large granular lymphocyte leukemia, about half of patients showed multiple immunodominant subclonotypes.

These TCRs are of unknown antigen specificity. The table came from immunoSEQ multiplex PCR; TCRdb's copy has only in-frame clones and leaves some out. The data contain about 34,000 clones, about 90% of them singletons. The sample taken for sequencing was peripheral blood mononuclear cells. The receptors were sampled from a man in his sixties with T-cell large granular lymphocyte leukemia. Some clones in this sample may be carry-over from other donors' samples.

The rearrangement joins TRBV11-2 to TRBJ2-3, with D uncertain. Trimming pared 2 bases from V and 3 bases from J, leaving 9 bases between. Germline V gives CDR1 SGHAT, CDR2 FQNNGV. The CDR3 extends over 14 amino acids. CDR3 loop: CASSLSPRTDTQYF. In DNA form, the CDR3 reads TGTGCCAGCAGCTTAAGTCCACGGACAGATACGCAGTATTTT.

V gene TRBV4-2 combines with J gene TRBJ2-3; 13 nucleotides line up with TRBD2. The germline V gene encodes CDR1 LGHNA and CDR2 YNFKEQ. Losses at the gene ends were 5 bases for V and 5 bases for J; bases not matched to a gene: 10. The CDR3 has 17 amino acids. CDR3 sequence (DNA): TGTGCCAGCAGCACCGGGACTAGCGGGAAAAGGGGAGATACGCAGTATTTT. It codes for CASSTGTSGKRGDTQYF.

Only one count was recorded for this clone. The chain employs TRBV13 and TRBJ2-1; 11 nucleotides line up with TRBD1. V was pared by 3 bases and J by 3 bases, with 10 bases of the junction left unmatched. The CDR3 has 18 residues. CDR1 is PRHDT, CDR2 FYEKMQ, per germline (reference sequence). This CDR3 reads CASSFGQGALPRYNEQFF. CDR3 sequence (DNA): TGTGCCAGCAGCTTTGGACAGGGGGCCCTACCCCGCTACAATGAGCAGTTCTTC.

This chain links TRBV5-1 with TRBJ2-3; 8 bases agree with TRBD2. After removal of 4 bases from V and 2 bases from J, the junction contained 9 bases not matched to a gene. Germline V lookup: CDR1 SGHRS, CDR2 YFSETQ. The CDR3 sequence is 16 residues long. The CDR3 nucleotides read TGCGCCAGCAGCCAGGGAGGACTAGCTTCCACAGATACGCAGTATTTT. It translates to CASSQGGLASTDTQYF.

This sequence joins TRBV5-1 and TRBJ1-4, with a possible D match to TRBD1 (6 bases). This CDR3 comprises 14 residues. V lost 0 bases and J lost 7, with 10 bases in between. In germline, CDR1 is SGHRS, CDR2 YFSETQ. The CDR3: CASSLDRVGEKLFF. The CDR3 DNA reads as TGCGCCAGCAGCTTGGACAGGGTGGGTGAAAAACTGTTTTTT.

This chain joins TRBV7-2 and TRBJ2-7; TRBD2 matches at 11 bases. The CDR3 contains 15 residues. From germline, CDR1 is SGHTA and CDR2 FQGNSA. V lost 3 bases and J lost 0; bases outside the gene matches: 1. Here the CDR3 reads CASSFSGGVSYEQYF. The CDR3 nucleotides read TGTGCCAGCAGCTTTAGCGGGGGGGTCTCCTACGAGCAGTACTTC.

The chain couples TRBV9 to TRBJ1-4; tentative D call: TRBD1 (6 bases). Germline-derived CDR1 and CDR2 are SGDLS and YYNGEE. V was shortened by 4 bases and J by 8 bases, with 15 bases between the two germline ends. The CDR3 is 14 residues long. The CDR3 reads CASSQGGTLEKLFF. DNA for the CDR3: TGTGCCAGCAGCCAAGGGGGGACATTGGAAAAACTGTTTTTT.

The CDR3 loop is CASSIGPYTGELFF. The CDR3, as DNA: TGTGCCAGTAGTATAGGGCCGTACACCGGGGAGCTGTTTTTT. The chain is built from TRBV19 and TRBJ2-2; D unresolved. Looked up from germline, CDR1 is LNHDA and CDR2 is SQIVND (reference sequence). The CDR3 length is 14 residues. Trimming removed 1 base from V and 3 bases from J, with 6 bases in between.

This chain uses TRBV5-1 with TRBJ2-1, with a tentative D call TRBD1 (5 bases). Looked up from germline, CDR1 is SGHRS and CDR2 is YFSETQ. V lost 4 bases and J 12 bases, leaving 17 bases between the germline ends. The CDR3 contains 13 residues. The CDR3 reads CASSPNGAVGQFF. CDR3 DNA sequence: TGCGCCAGCAGCCCCAATGGGGCCGTCGGGCAGTTCTTC.

This rearrangement joins TRBV5-3 to TRBJ2-7; D is unresolved. TRBV5-3 is flagged as an ORF with uncertain function. This CDR3 has 15 residues. The V end lost 7 bases, the J end lost 0 bases, and 17 bases lay between the germline ends. Here the CDR3 DNA reads TGTGCCAGACGCTATGGAAGGGTTGGCTCCTACGAGCAGTACTTC. Protein product: CARRYGRVGSYEQYF.

A few counts support this clone. The sample has other DNA sequences that encode this CDR3 too. The chain is built from TRBV7-9 and TRBJ2-1; 10 nucleotides align to TRBD2. CDR1 is SEHNR and CDR2 is FQNEAQ in the germline V gene (reference sequence). The CDR3 has 16 residues. J gave up 4 bases and V 2 bases, and 5 bases lay outside the gene matches. This CDR3 reads CASSLSLAGTYNEQFF. The DNA for the CDR3 is TGTGCCAGCAGCTTATCACTAGCGGGGACATACAATGAGCAGTTCTTC.

The genes are TRBV27 and TRBJ2-4; 13 nucleotides align to TRBD2. This CDR3 is built from 16 residues. CDR1 is MNHEY and CDR2 is SMNVEV in the germline V gene (reference sequence). After removal of 5 bases from V and 7 bases from J, the junction contained 8 bases not matched to a gene. CDR3 residues: CASSRTSGGLGNIQYF. The CDR3 nucleotides read TGTGCCAGCAGTCGGACTAGCGGGGGATTGGGGAACATTCAGTACTTC.

V and J are TRBV6-5 and TRBJ1-1; D not resolved. Per germline, CDR1 MNHEY and CDR2 SVGAGI. The CDR3 covers 16 residues. The V end lost 2 bases, the J end lost 3 bases, and 16 bases lay between the germline ends. The CDR3 spells CASSYRMFGAHTEAFF. CDR3 in DNA: TGTGCCAGCAGTTACCGTATGTTTGGCGCCCACACTGAAGCTTTCTTT.

The chain recombines TRBV28 with TRBJ2-6; 7 nucleotides agree with TRBD2. V lost 5 bases to trimming and J lost 0 bases; unmatched junction nucleotides: 10. CDR1 and CDR2 (germline): MDHEN, SYDVKM. This CDR3 contains 18 residues. CDR3 sequence reads: CASSTWGGRGSGANVLTF. CDR3 bases: TGTGCCAGCAGTACGTGGGGGGGAAGGGGCTCTGGGGCCAACGTCCTGACTTTC.

This clone came up once. The CDR3 nucleotides read TGTGCCCAACACCCTAACTCTGGGGCCAACGTCCTGACTTTC. It is translated as CAQHPNSGANVLTF. This chain joins TRBV30 and TRBJ2-6; no definite D call. The CDR3 spans 14 residues. CDR1 is GTSNPN, CDR2 SVGIG, per germline (reference sequence). Trimming took 8 bases from V and 0 from J, leaving 11 bases between them. Combining the CDR3 with reference TRBV30 and TRBJ2-6 gives the whole variable domain SQTIHQWPATLVQPVGSPLSLECTVEGTSNPNLYWYRQAAGRGLQLLFYSVGIGQISSEVPQNLSASRPQDRQFILSSKKLLLSDSGFYLCAQHPNSGANVLTFGAGSRLTVL.

The chain uses TRBV29-1 and TRBJ1-5; tentative D call: TRBD1 (6 bases). Germline CDR1 SQVTM, CDR2 ANQGSEA. CDR3 length equals 14 residues. V was clipped by 4 bases and J by 2 bases, with 12 bases between them. The CDR3 loop is CSVGDNRGNQPQHF. The CDR3, as DNA: TGCAGCGTTGGGGACAATCGAGGCAATCAGCCCCAGCATTTT. Variable domain in full (rest from reference TRBV29-1 and TRBJ1-5): SAVISQKPSRDICQRGTSLTIQCQVDSQVTMMFWYRQQPGQSLTLIATANQGSEATYESGFVIDKFPISRPNLTFSTLTVSNMSPEDSSIYLCSVGDNRGNQPQHFGDGTRLSIL.

The chain recombines TRBV6-6 with TRBJ1-2; D call uncertain. The CDR3 sequence is 12 residues long. The V gene's germline CDR1 is MNHNY and CDR2 SVGAGI (reference sequence). V lost 6 bases, J lost 8 bases, and 13 bases lay in between. The CDR3 region is CASRSPKDGYTF. CDR3 in DNA: TGTGCCAGCAGGAGCCCAAAGGACGGCTACACCTTC.

V gene TRBV7-9 combines with J gene TRBJ2-7; tentatively, D is TRBD1 (5 bases). Trimming removed 2 bases from V and 6 bases from J, with 14 bases in between. Germline V lookup: CDR1 SEHNR, CDR2 FQNEAQ (reference sequence). The CDR3 is 14 residues long. CDR3 protein: CASSLFPQGSEQYF. The CDR3 DNA sequence: TGTGCCAGCAGCTTATTTCCCCAGGGTTCCGAGCAGTACTTC. Based on the CDR3 plus reference TRBV7-9 and TRBJ2-7, the full variable domain is DTGVSQNPRHKITKRGQNVTFRCDPISEHNRLYWYRQTLGQGPEFLTYFQNEAQLEKSRLLSDRFSAERPKGSFSTLEIQRTEQGDSAMYLCASSLFPQGSEQYFGPGTRLTVT.

This clone was found a few times. This chain connects TRBV6-1 to TRBJ1-5; no reliable D call. Trimming stripped 2 bases from V and 7 bases from J, with 9 bases between. The germline CDR1 and CDR2 sequences are MNHNS and SASEGT. The CDR3 sequence is 13 residues long. DNA of the CDR3: TGTGCCAGCAGTGAAAGGGAGAGGCAGCCCCAGCATTTT. It encodes CASSERERQPQHF.

CDR3 protein: CASRLVWASSNQPQHF. Written as DNA, the CDR3 is TGTGCCAGCAGACTCGTCTGGGCTTCTAGCAATCAGCCCCAGCATTTT. The chain recombines TRBV27 with TRBJ1-5, with no clear D. The CDR3 extends over 16 amino acids. V lost 6 bases, J lost 0 bases, and 15 bases lay in between. Per germline, CDR1 MNHEY and CDR2 SMNVEV (reference sequence).

This clone was seen once. The chain links TRBV6-5 to TRBJ1-6; D unclear. Germline V lookup: CDR1 MNHEY, CDR2 SVGAGI. Trimming cost V 8 bases and J 0 bases, with 8 bases left between them. This CDR3 has 14 residues. The CDR3 is CASAKYSYNSPLHF. The CDR3 DNA follows: TGTGCCAGCGCAAAATACTCCTATAATTCACCCCTCCACTTT.

The chain joins TRBV5-5 to TRBJ2-7, with D possibly being TRBD1 (6 bases). The CDR3 sequence is 13 residues long. CDR1 SGHKS and CDR2 YYEKEE come from the germline V gene (reference sequence). V lost 5 bases, J lost 2 bases, and 11 bases lay in between. The CDR3 is CASSPGQTYEQYF. The CDR3 region has the DNA TGTGCCAGCAGTCCTGGACAGACCTACGAGCAGTACTTC.

The chain uses TRBV5-4 and TRBJ2-7; TRBD2 aligns across 14 bases. Germline CDR1 and CDR2: SGHNT and YYREEE (reference sequence). Trimming cost V 7 bases and J 0 bases; bases outside gene matches: 0. This CDR3 has 14 residues. The CDR3 DNA follows: TGTGCCAGCGGGACTAGCGGGAGCTCCTACGAGCAGTACTTC. This encodes CASGTSGSSYEQYF.

The chain uses TRBV4-1 and TRBJ1-5, with D uncertain. V lost 1 base, J lost 1 base, and 8 bases lay in between. The CDR3 spans 15 residues. CDR1 and CDR2 from the germline V gene are MGHRA and YSYEKL. CDR3 nucleotides: TGCGCCAGCAGCCAAGCCGTGTGGAGCAATCAGCCCCAGCATTTT. It codes for CASSQAVWSNQPQHF.